This T cell receptor beta chain was captured by sequencing in a study of OX40 agonist ivuxolimab in advanced cancers. Notes on the research overall: Ivuxolimab was a fully human IgG2 agonistic monoclonal antibody targeting the costimulatory receptor OX40 (CD134). Of the 50 or so patients in dose escalation, around 20 had hepatocellular carcinoma, roughly 15 had melanoma, 9 had renal cell carcinoma and 9 had head and neck cancer. The paper covers the monotherapy dose-escalation part of the phase I ivuxolimab trial, which included N ≈ 50 patients. Intravenous ivuxolimab was administered to patients every 2 weeks at six dose levels: 0.01, 0.1, 0.3, 1.5, 3 and 10 mg/kg. Peripheral TCRbeta sequencing aimed to test whether ivuxolimab altered TCR sequence diversity and caused clonal T-cell expansion. Prior anti-PD-1, anti-PD-L1 or anti-CTLA-4 therapy was permitted, and approximately 40% of dose-escalation patients had received checkpoint inhibitors. A male proportion of 75% to 85% and a mean age of roughly 58 years, ranging from roughly 23 to 80, were recorded for the dose-escalation cohort. Partial responses occurred in three dose-escalation patients, of whom one had hepatocellular carcinoma and two had cutaneous melanoma.

As for this clone: This clone's antigen is unknown. There are no base qualities to consult, and no much larger clone falls within one base.

The trial excluded patients who had a history of autoimmune disease or were on systemic immunosuppression. Peripheral blood for TCR sequencing was collected from all dose cohorts at baseline, on cycle 4 day 1, and on cycle 7 day 1. Samples were obtained from an open-label, multicenter, first-in-human phase I dose-escalation trial of ivuxolimab. Adults with locally advanced or metastatic melanoma, renal cell, hepatocellular, or head and neck squamous cell carcinoma were enrolled in the trial. Before TCR sequencing, CD4+ T cells and CD8+ T cells from peripheral blood were sorted into separate populations. Including cysteine and phenylalanine, the CDR3 has 14 amino acids. The retained sequence is limited to the CDR3, 42 bases, with the frame set at the first base. V and J are truncated by 5 bases and 4 bases respectively, leaving an intervening sequence of 14 bases. For CDR1 and CDR2, the germline V gene (reference sequence) lists MNHEY and SMNVEV.

Study-level results and caveats: Low levels of normalized T-cell clonal expansion were also seen in some patients who did not respond. After ivuxolimab, more expanded clones were found on average in CD8+ T cells than in CD4+ T cells. The antigen specificity of the clonally expanded peripheral T cells was not determined. At doses from 0.1 to 3.0 mg/kg, clonal expansion was seen in both CD4+ and CD8+ blood T cells between baseline and week 6. In partial responders in the 0.1-3.0 mg/kg groups, normalized peripheral clonal expansion was found to be among the lowest, especially among CD8+ T cells.

To sequence the TCRbeta CDR3 region, genomic DNA was isolated from the sorted cells. TCRbeta CDR3 regions were sequenced using the immunoSEQ Assay. What TCRdb holds here is the immuneACCESS table cut down to in-frame rearrangements. Part of the clones is not present; checked against another copy, under half of the missing clones reflect an unresolved V gene, and the others are unexplained. This sample lists 25,000 to 35,000 clones; 90% to 95% were detected once. The ten top clones hold around 9% of the sample. This TCR was sampled from an adult with an advanced solid tumor such as melanoma, head and neck, liver or kidney cancer. Material: CD4+ or CD8+ T cells sorted from blood, obtained in a trial of the OX40 agonist ivuxolimab. The chain is encoded by TRBV27 joined to TRBJ1-1; a tentative D call is TRBD1 (6 bases match). The CDR3 region: CASSPGRGLTEAFF. The DNA sequence is given as TGTGCCAGCAGTCCGGGCAGGGGTCTCACTGAAGCTTTCTTT.